Listed below are T cell receptor beta chains from one sample, sequenced in a study of shared clonotypes between healthy human individuals. The protocol was immunoSEQ multiplex PCR, while the TCRdb copy is restricted to in-frame clones and leaves out a portion. The sample yields about 1.5 million clones, approximately 98% seen once. The specimen was naive CD4+ T cells sorted from blood. These TCRs come from a man aged 30-40 years in good health. Each CDR3 is given with its conserved first and last residue. The D gene is left open where the match is weak. The size of a clone is reported for some rows only, either as once, few or many, or as a class for expanded clones.

TRBJ2-6 TRBV19 - - CASRRGINSGANVLTF TGTGCCAGTAGACGAGGTATCAACTCTGGGGCCAACGTCCTGACTTTC
TRBJ2-1 TRBV25-1 - - CASSIHRAGNEQFF TGTGCCAGCAGTATCCACAGGGCTGGGAATGAGCAGTTCTTC
TRBJ2-7 TRBV5-5 - TRBD1 CASSPRTGTYEQYF TGTGCCAGCAGCCCGCGGACAGGGACCTACGAGCAGTACTTC
TRBJ1-3 TRBV2 - - CASSPTGRDGNTIYF TGTGCCAGCAGTCCCACAGGAAGAGACGGAAACACCATATATTTT
TRBJ1-1 TRBV29-1 - TRBD1 CSADRGMNTEAFF TGCAGCGCTGACAGGGGAATGAACACTGAAGCTTTCTTT
TRBJ2-5 TRBV11-2 - - CASSGRQETQYF TGTGCCAGCAGCGGGCGGCAAGAGACCCAGTACTTC
TRBJ2-3 TRBV28 - - CASTIPGADFKDTQYF TGTGCCAGCACAATACCGGGGGCGGACTTTAAAGATACGCAGTATTTT
TRBJ1-2 TRBV6-1 - - CASSELVYYGYTF TGTGCCAGCAGTGAATTGGTCTACTATGGCTACACCTTC
TRBJ2-1 TRBV10-2 - - CASSVNSEQFF TGCGCCAGCAGTGTGAATAGTGAGCAGTTCTTC
TRBJ2-4 TRBV20-1 once - CSALLNIQYF TGCAGTGCTCTGCTAAACATTCAGTACTTC
TRBJ2-1 TRBV27 once - CASSFGDQSYNEQFF TGTGCCAGCAGTTTTGGGGACCAATCCTACAATGAGCAGTTCTTC
TRBJ1-5 TRBV2 once - CASSDRDQPQHF TGTGCCAGCAGTGACAGGGATCAGCCCCAGCATTTT
TRBJ2-7 TRBV19 - - CASRRGYEQYF TGTGCCAGTAGACGGGGCTACGAGCAGTACTTC
TRBJ2-7 TRBV5-1 - TRBD2 CASRWWQGRTSGSYEQYF TGCGCCAGCAGGTGGTGGCAGGGAAGGACTAGCGGCTCCTACGAGCAGTACTTC
TRBJ1-5 TRBV4-2 - - CASSQSRGVQPQHF TGTGCCAGCAGCCAAAGTCGGGGGGTTCAGCCCCAGCATTTT
TRBJ2-7 TRBV7-9 - TRBD2 CASSFPRTSASQIYEQYF TGTGCCAGCAGCTTCCCCCGGACTAGCGCTTCCCAAATTTACGAGCAGTACTTC
TRBJ2-1 TRBV10-3 - - CAISVLGQGFGNEQFF TGTGCCATCAGTGTACTGGGGCAGGGGTTCGGTAATGAGCAGTTCTTC
TRBJ2-7 TRBV5-6 - - CASSFISKISYEQYF TGTGCCAGCAGCTTTATCAGTAAAATCTCCTACGAGCAGTACTTC
TRBJ2-7 TRBV7-2 - TRBD1 CASRLRQGSGEQYF TGTGCCAGCAGACTAAGACAGGGATCTGGCGAGCAGTACTTC
TRBJ1-5 TRBV27 - - CASSLFGGGDSNQPQHF TGTGCCAGCAGTTTATTTGGGGGAGGGGATAGCAATCAGCCCCAGCATTTT
TRBJ2-1 TRBV15 - - CATSGIAAYNEQFF TGTGCCACCAGCGGGATAGCGGCCTACAATGAGCAGTTCTTC
TRBJ2-5 TRBV7-2 - - CASSAQRETQYF TGTGCCAGCAGCGCACAGAGGGAGACCCAGTACTTC
TRBJ2-5 TRBV5-1 - TRBD1 CASSSGQAVQETQYF TGCGCCAGCAGCTCCGGACAGGCTGTCCAAGAGACCCAGTACTTC
TRBJ1-1 TRBV9 - - CASSVLPNPSMNTEAFF TGTGCCAGCAGCGTACTTCCCAATCCATCTATGAACACTGAAGCTTTCTTT
TRBJ2-7 TRBV19 - - CASSPTKRSSYEQYF TGTGCCAGTAGTCCGACGAAAAGGAGCTCCTACGAGCAGTACTTC
TRBJ2-1 TRBV10-2 - - CASNPREGAMGAYNEQFF TGCGCCAGCAACCCGAGGGAGGGGGCGATGGGGGCCTACAATGAGCAGTTCTTC
TRBJ2-5 TRBV5-1 once - CASSMEGQETQYF TGCGCCAGCAGCATGGAGGGACAAGAGACCCAGTACTTC
TRBJ2-3 TRBV28 once TRBD2 CASNGGLAGRDTQYF TGTGCCAGCAACGGGGGACTAGCGGGACGAGATACGCAGTATTTT
TRBJ1-5 TRBV28 - - CASGLTGGLAGQPQHF TGTGCCAGCGGGCTTACAGGAGGGTTGGCGGGTCAGCCCCAGCATTTT
TRBJ2-1 TRBV11-2 - TRBD2 CASSLNSGRGYEQFF TGTGCCAGCAGCTTGAATAGCGGGAGGGGCTATGAGCAGTTCTTC
TRBJ1-1 TRBV7-2 - - CASSFLQFGPEAFF TGTGCCAGCAGCTTCTTACAGTTTGGTCCTGAAGCTTTCTTT
TRBJ1-5 TRBV25-1 - - CASSASSNQPQHF TGTGCCAGCAGCGCCAGTAGCAATCAGCCCCAGCATTTT
TRBJ2-7 TRBV18 - - CASSGQDEQYF TGTGCCAGCTCAGGCCAGGACGAGCAGTACTTC
TRBJ1-5 TRBV6-1 - TRBD1 CATWPGGTQPQHF TGTGCCACCTGGCCAGGGGGGACCCAGCCCCAGCATTTT
TRBJ1-3 TRBV9 - - CASSGQAWSSGNTIYF TGTGCCAGCAGCGGACAGGCTTGGAGCTCTGGAAACACCATATATTTT
TRBJ2-7 TRBV7-9 - - CASSLARSEQYF TGTGCCAGCAGCTTAGCGCGGTCCGAGCAGTACTTC
TRBJ2-1 TRBV11-2 - - CASSLPGARDEQFF TGTGCCAGCAGCTTACCGGGGGCCCGGGATGAGCAGTTCTTC
TRBJ2-5 TRBV11-2 - - CASSSKMGARGAGTQYF TGTGCCAGCAGCTCCAAAATGGGTGCCAGGGGTGCGGGGACCCAGTACTTC
TRBJ1-5 TRBV7-6 - - CASSLVTGQPQHF TGTGCCAGCAGCTTAGTTACAGGACAGCCCCAGCATTTT
TRBJ2-7 TRBV7-8 - TRBD1 CASSIGTGAYEQYF TGTGCCAGCAGTATCGGGACAGGGGCCTACGAGCAGTACTTC
TRBJ1-2 TRBV5-5 - - CASSLEGRYGYTF TGTGCCAGCAGCTTGGAAGGGCGCTATGGCTACACCTTC
TRBJ2-3 TRBV29-1 once TRBD1 CSVPPGQGTDTQYF TGCAGCGTGCCCCCGGGACAGGGAACAGATACGCAGTATTTT
TRBJ2-1 TRBV30 - - CAWSATLWGTGNEQFF TGTGCCTGGAGTGCCACCTTGTGGGGGACGGGGAATGAGCAGTTCTTC
TRBJ2-5 TRBV7-2 - TRBD1 CASSMGQGARETQYF TGTGCCAGCAGCATGGGACAGGGGGCTCGAGAGACCCAGTACTTC
TRBJ2-3 TRBV19 - - CASSIREGDTQYF TGTGCCAGTAGTATAAGAGAGGGTGATACGCAGTATTTT
TRBJ1-1 TRBV28 - - CASSFFSLAWARFTEAFF TGTGCCAGCAGTTTCTTTTCCCTAGCCTGGGCCCGATTCACTGAAGCTTTCTTT
TRBJ2-3 TRBV6-4 - - CASSDSLYTDTQYF TGTGCCAGCAGTGACTCGTTATACACAGATACGCAGTATTTT
TRBJ1-1 TRBV19 - TRBD1 CASSMATGFNTEAFF TGTGCCAGTAGTATGGCGACAGGGTTTAACACTGAAGCTTTCTTT
TRBJ2-7 TRBV28 - - CASSRPQSVQYF TGTGCCAGCAGCAGGCCCCAGTCTGTGCAGTACTTC
TRBJ2-3 TRBV7-2 - TRBD2 CASSLQGMAGGTTDTQYF TGTGCCAGCAGCTTACAGGGTATGGCGGGAGGGACCACAGATACGCAGTATTTT
TRBJ2-7 TRBV7-9 - TRBD2 CASSVGTRTTYEQYF TGTGCCAGCAGTGTCGGGACTAGAACCACCTACGAGCAGTACTTC